This record looks at one T cell receptor beta chain sequence and its context. How the authors handled the data: Estimated nucleated cell counts came from reference gene primer amplification. Repertoires were generated with immunoSEQ multiplex PCR, while TCRdb's copy carries only in-frame clones and drops some. V and J calls and clone size come straight from that table; D and trimming were deduced from the DNA. The sample yields fewer than 65,000 clones, about 89% seen once. The data were taken from a study of blood T cell repertoires in COVID-19. Study context: Acute and convalescent COVID-19 specimens originated in the United States, Italy and Spain. In each case, the material was cDNA or gDNA derived from T cells, B-cell-depleted T cells, or PBMCs.

Input material: peripheral blood. The source is a man aged 55 to 70 with acute or convalescent COVID-19.

The CDR3 DNA follows: TGTGCCAGCAGTTGGGACAGGCTTGGCTACGAGCAGTACTTC. This codes for CASSWDRLGYEQYF. The J gene is TRBJ2-7, the V gene TRBV6-5; 8 positions agree with TRBD1. Germline V CDR1 and CDR2: MNHEY, SVGAGI. CDR3 length equals 14 residues. With V trimmed by 4 bases and J by 3 bases, 5 bases remained unmatched.